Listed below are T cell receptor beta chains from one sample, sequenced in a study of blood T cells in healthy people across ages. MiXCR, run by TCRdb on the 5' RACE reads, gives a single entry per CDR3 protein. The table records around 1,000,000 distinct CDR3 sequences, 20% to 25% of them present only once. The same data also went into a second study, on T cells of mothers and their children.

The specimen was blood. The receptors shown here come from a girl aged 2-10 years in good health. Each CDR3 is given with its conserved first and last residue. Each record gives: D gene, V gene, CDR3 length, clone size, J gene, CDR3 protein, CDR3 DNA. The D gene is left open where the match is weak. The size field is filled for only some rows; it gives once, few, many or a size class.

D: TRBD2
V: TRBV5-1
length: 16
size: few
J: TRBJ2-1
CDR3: CASSSRTSGFYNEQFF
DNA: TGCGCCAGCAGCTCCAGGACTAGCGGATTCTACAATGAGCAGTTCTTC

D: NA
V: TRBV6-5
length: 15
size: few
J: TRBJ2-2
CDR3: CASSYEQGSTGELFF
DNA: TGTGCCAGCAGTTACGAACAGGGATCGACCGGGGAGCTGTTTTTT

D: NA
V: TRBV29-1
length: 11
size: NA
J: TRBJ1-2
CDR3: CSERGNYGYTF
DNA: TGCAGCGAGAGGGGTAACTATGGCTACACCTTC

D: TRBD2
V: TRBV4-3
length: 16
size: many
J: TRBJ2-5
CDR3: CASSQEAGGPRETQYF
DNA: TGCGCCAGCAGCCAAGAAGCGGGGGGGCCTAGAGAGACCCAGTACTTC

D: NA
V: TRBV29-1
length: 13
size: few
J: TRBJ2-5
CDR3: CSVEDRARETQYF
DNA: TGCAGCGTTGAAGATCGGGCAAGAGAGACCCAGTACTTC

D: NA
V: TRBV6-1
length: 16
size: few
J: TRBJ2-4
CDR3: CASSGGAGGDKNIQYF
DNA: TGTGCCAGCTCAGGAGGAGCCGGAGGGGACAAAAACATTCAGTACTTC

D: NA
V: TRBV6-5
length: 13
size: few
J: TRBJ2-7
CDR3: CASSGLPEDEQYF
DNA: TGTGCCAGCAGTGGCCTCCCTGAAGACGAGCAGTACTTC

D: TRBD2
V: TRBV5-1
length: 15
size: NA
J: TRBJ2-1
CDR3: CASSDNSGRNNEQFF
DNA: TGCGCCAGCAGCGATAATAGCGGGAGAAACAATGAGCAGTTCTTC

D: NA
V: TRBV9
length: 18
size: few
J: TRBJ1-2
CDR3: CASSVDMRRGGADYGYTF
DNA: TGTGCCAGCAGCGTAGATATGCGGAGGGGGGGCGCTGACTATGGCTACACCTTC

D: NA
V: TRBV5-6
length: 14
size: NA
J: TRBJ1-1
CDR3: CASSAGTMNTEAFF
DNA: TGTGCCAGCAGCGCAGGAACAATGAACACTGAAGCTTTCTTT

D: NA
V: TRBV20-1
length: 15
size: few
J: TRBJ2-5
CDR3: CSARAISGYQETQYF
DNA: TGCAGTGCTAGAGCTATTAGCGGTTACCAAGAGACCCAGTACTTC

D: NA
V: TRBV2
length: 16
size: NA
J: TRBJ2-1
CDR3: CASTGQSGVPINEQFF
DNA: TGTGCCAGCACGGGGCAAAGCGGTGTTCCGATCAATGAGCAGTTCTTC

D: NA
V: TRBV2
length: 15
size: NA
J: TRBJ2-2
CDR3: CASSDPGGNTGELFF
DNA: TGTGCCAGCAGTGATCCGGGCGGGAACACCGGGGAGCTGTTTTTT

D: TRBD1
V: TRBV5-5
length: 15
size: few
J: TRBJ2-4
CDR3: CASSSYGTDKNIQYF
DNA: TGTGCCAGCAGCTCTTACGGGACAGACAAAAACATTCAGTACTTC

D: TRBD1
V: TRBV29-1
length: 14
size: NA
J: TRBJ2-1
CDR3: CSVVRTGGMNEQFF
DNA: TGCAGCGTTGTTAGGACAGGGGGCATGAATGAGCAGTTCTTC

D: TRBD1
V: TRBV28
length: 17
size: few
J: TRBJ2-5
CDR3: CASGAAGQGALRQTQYF
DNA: TGTGCCAGCGGAGCCGCGGGACAGGGGGCGCTCAGGCAGACCCAGTACTTC

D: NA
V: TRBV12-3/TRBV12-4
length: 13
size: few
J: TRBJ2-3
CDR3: CASSPDWEDTQYF
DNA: TGTGCCAGCAGTCCAGATTGGGAAGATACGCAGTATTTT

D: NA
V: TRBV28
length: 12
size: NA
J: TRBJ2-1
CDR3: CASTTGPQKQFF
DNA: TGTGCCAGCACTACGGGGCCGCAAAAGCAGTTCTTC

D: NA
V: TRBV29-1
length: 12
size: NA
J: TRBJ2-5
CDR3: CSAHGSEETQYF
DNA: TGCAGCGCCCACGGCTCGGAAGAGACCCAGTACTTC

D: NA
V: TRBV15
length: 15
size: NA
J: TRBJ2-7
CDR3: CATSRDSGQSYEQYF
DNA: TGTGCCACCAGCAGAGATAGTGGACAGAGCTACGAGCAGTACTTC

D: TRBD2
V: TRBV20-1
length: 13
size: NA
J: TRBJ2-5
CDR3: CSAVTGGEETQYF
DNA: TGCAGTGCTGTGACGGGAGGAGAAGAGACCCAGTACTTC

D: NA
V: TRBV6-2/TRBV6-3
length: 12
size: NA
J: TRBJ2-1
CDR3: CATAGIYNEQFF
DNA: TGTGCCACAGCAGGGATCTACAATGAGCAGTTCTTC

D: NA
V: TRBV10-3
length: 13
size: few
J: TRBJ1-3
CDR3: CAISESNRNTIYF
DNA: TGTGCCATCAGTGAGTCGAATAGAAACACCATATATTTT

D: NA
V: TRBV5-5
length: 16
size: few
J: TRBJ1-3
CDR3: CASSPTISLSGNTIYF
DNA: TGTGCCAGCAGCCCCACGATTTCTCTCTCTGGAAACACCATATATTTT

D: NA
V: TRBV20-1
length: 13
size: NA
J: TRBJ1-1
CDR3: CSARDYQDTEAFF
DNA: TGCAGTGCTAGAGATTACCAGGACACTGAAGCTTTCTTT

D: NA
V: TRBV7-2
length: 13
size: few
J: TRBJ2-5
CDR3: CASSFIARETQYF
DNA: TGTGCCAGCAGCTTTATAGCTCGAGAGACCCAGTACTTC

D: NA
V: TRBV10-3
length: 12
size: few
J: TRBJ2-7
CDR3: CASKTETYEQYF
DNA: TGTGCCTCCAAGACAGAGACCTACGAGCAGTACTTC

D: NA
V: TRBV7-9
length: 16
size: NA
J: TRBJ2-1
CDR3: CASSAGGKFPYNEQFF
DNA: TGTGCCAGCAGCGCCGGTGGAAAGTTCCCCTACAATGAGCAGTTCTTC

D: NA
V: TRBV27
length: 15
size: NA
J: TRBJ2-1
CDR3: CASSFVGGMVDEQFF
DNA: TGTGCCAGCAGTTTTGTAGGGGGTATGGTTGATGAGCAGTTCTTC

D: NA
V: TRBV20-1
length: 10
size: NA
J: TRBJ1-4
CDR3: CSELDEKLFF
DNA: TGCAGTGAATTGGATGAAAAACTGTTTTTT

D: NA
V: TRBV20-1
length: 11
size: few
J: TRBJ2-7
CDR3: CSARLVNEQYF
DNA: TGCAGTGCTAGGTTGGTAAACGAGCAGTACTTC

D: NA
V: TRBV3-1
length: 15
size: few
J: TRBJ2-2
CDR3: CASSQRLGGPGELFF
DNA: TGTGCCAGCAGCCAAAGACTAGGGGGACCCGGGGAGCTGTTTTTT